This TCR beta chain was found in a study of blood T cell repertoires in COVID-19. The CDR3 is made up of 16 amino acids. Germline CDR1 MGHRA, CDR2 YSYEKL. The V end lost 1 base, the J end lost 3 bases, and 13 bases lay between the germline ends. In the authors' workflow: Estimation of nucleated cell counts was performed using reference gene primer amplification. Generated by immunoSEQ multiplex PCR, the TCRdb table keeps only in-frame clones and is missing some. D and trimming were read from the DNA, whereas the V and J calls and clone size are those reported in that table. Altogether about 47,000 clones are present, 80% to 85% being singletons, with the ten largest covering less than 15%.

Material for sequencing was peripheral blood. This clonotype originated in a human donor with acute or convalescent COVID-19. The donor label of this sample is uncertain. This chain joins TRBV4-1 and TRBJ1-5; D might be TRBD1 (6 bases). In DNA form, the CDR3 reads TGCGCCAGCAGCCAAGGGACAGCCTTCTTCAATCAGCCCCAGCATTTT. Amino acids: CASSQGTAFFNQPQHF.